This is a list of T cell receptor beta chains from one sample in a study of shared clonotypes between healthy human individuals. Data came from immunoSEQ multiplex PCR; TCRdb stores just in-frame clones and leaves some out. The sample has some 2.1 million clones, 85% to 95% seen once; the top ten hold more than 0.1%. Source material: naive CD4+ T cells sorted from blood. These receptors were taken from a man aged 18 to 29 in good health. The conserved cysteine and the conserved F or W are not part of the CDR3 here. A D gene is named only where the DNA matches it firmly. Clone size is given for some rows only: seen once, a few or many times, or a class if the clone is expanded.

j_call: TRBJ1-1; d_call: -; clone_size: -; v_call: TRBV18; cdr3_aa: ASSPNESLMNTEAF
j_call: TRBJ2-5; d_call: TRBD2; clone_size: -; v_call: TRBV5-1; cdr3_aa: ASSFGLAGDQETQY
j_call: TRBJ1-5; d_call: -; clone_size: -; v_call: TRBV6-4; cdr3_aa: ASRPQPGSNQPQH
j_call: TRBJ2-7; d_call: -; clone_size: -; v_call: TRBV5-5; cdr3_aa: ASSLGGGVPPEQY
j_call: TRBJ1-2; d_call: -; clone_size: few; v_call: TRBV4-3; cdr3_aa: ASSEQMGGYT
j_call: TRBJ1-6; d_call: -; clone_size: -; v_call: TRBV30; cdr3_aa: AWSLQGSPLH
j_call: TRBJ1-3; d_call: -; clone_size: -; v_call: TRBV2; cdr3_aa: ASSEASGNTIY
j_call: TRBJ2-4; d_call: -; clone_size: once; v_call: TRBV30; cdr3_aa: AWRPSKNIQY
j_call: TRBJ1-1; d_call: -; clone_size: -; v_call: TRBV10-2; cdr3_aa: ASSEVEGLPSEHSEAF
j_call: TRBJ2-1; d_call: TRBD2; clone_size: -; v_call: TRBV5-8; cdr3_aa: ASSWGTSGIYNEQF
j_call: TRBJ2-2; d_call: -; clone_size: -; v_call: TRBV30; cdr3_aa: AWRRSAGKVANTGELF
j_call: TRBJ1-1; d_call: TRBD1; clone_size: once; v_call: TRBV2; cdr3_aa: ASRDGTGGWRDTEAF
j_call: TRBJ2-3; d_call: -; clone_size: -; v_call: TRBV30; cdr3_aa: AWSGTTYLTDTQY
j_call: TRBJ2-6; d_call: -; clone_size: -; v_call: TRBV6-1; cdr3_aa: ASRDKGEANVLT
j_call: TRBJ2-7; d_call: -; clone_size: -; v_call: TRBV2; cdr3_aa: ASSKNRAGGAYEQY
j_call: TRBJ1-5; d_call: -; clone_size: -; v_call: TRBV5-1; cdr3_aa: ASSYDSRDNQPQH
j_call: TRBJ1-1; d_call: -; clone_size: -; v_call: TRBV30; cdr3_aa: AWGGDTEAF
j_call: TRBJ2-7; d_call: -; clone_size: -; v_call: TRBV6-5; cdr3_aa: ASSSTRGRVEEQY
j_call: TRBJ2-2; d_call: -; clone_size: -; v_call: TRBV27; cdr3_aa: ASSLSHTGELF
j_call: TRBJ2-2; d_call: TRBD1; clone_size: once; v_call: TRBV5-1; cdr3_aa: ASSLGTTGGGGTGELF
j_call: TRBJ2-3; d_call: -; clone_size: -; v_call: TRBV5-1; cdr3_aa: ASSPGVTDTQY
j_call: TRBJ2-1; d_call: -; clone_size: -; v_call: TRBV6-5; cdr3_aa: ASSYSRVRNEQF
j_call: TRBJ1-2; d_call: TRBD1; clone_size: -; v_call: TRBV10-3; cdr3_aa: AISAQGAGYT
j_call: TRBJ1-5; d_call: -; clone_size: -; v_call: TRBV28; cdr3_aa: ASNPGGSRQPQH
j_call: TRBJ1-3; d_call: -; clone_size: -; v_call: TRBV10-2; cdr3_aa: ASSPHRQNTGNTIY
j_call: TRBJ2-7; d_call: -; clone_size: once; v_call: TRBV6-6; cdr3_aa: ASSSVGYEQY
j_call: TRBJ1-2; d_call: TRBD1; clone_size: -; v_call: TRBV6-6; cdr3_aa: ASSSSPRTGTVGYT
j_call: TRBJ2-5; d_call: TRBD2; clone_size: -; v_call: TRBV28; cdr3_aa: ASSLSSGGLIETQY
j_call: TRBJ2-5; d_call: TRBD2; clone_size: -; v_call: TRBV14; cdr3_aa: ASSQGLLAGASWETQY
j_call: TRBJ2-7; d_call: TRBD1; clone_size: -; v_call: TRBV15; cdr3_aa: ATSSRSPGTGVYEQY
j_call: TRBJ1-1; d_call: -; clone_size: -; v_call: TRBV21-1; cdr3_aa: ASSSKNTEAF
j_call: TRBJ2-7; d_call: -; clone_size: -; v_call: TRBV7-2; cdr3_aa: ASSRGGYEQY
j_call: TRBJ2-7; d_call: -; clone_size: -; v_call: TRBV7-2; cdr3_aa: ASSPERLPPYEQY
j_call: TRBJ1-5; d_call: -; clone_size: -; v_call: TRBV27; cdr3_aa: ASSLGNSNQPQH
j_call: TRBJ2-3; d_call: TRBD2; clone_size: -; v_call: TRBV27; cdr3_aa: ASSLRQAPSGVSTDTQY
j_call: TRBJ2-1; d_call: TRBD2; clone_size: -; v_call: TRBV19; cdr3_aa: ASRASGLSSYNEQF
j_call: TRBJ2-6; d_call: -; clone_size: once; v_call: TRBV5-1; cdr3_aa: ASSSSYSGANVLT
j_call: TRBJ1-3; d_call: -; clone_size: few; v_call: TRBV30; cdr3_aa: AWSVLGNTIY
j_call: TRBJ2-2; d_call: -; clone_size: -; v_call: TRBV4-3; cdr3_aa: ASSLQGQELF
j_call: TRBJ1-4; d_call: -; clone_size: -; v_call: TRBV9; cdr3_aa: ASSVALFGEKLF
j_call: TRBJ1-1; d_call: TRBD1; clone_size: -; v_call: TRBV10-2; cdr3_aa: ASTGQENTEAF
j_call: TRBJ2-5; d_call: -; clone_size: few; v_call: TRBV6-6; cdr3_aa: ASSYAGAQETQY
j_call: TRBJ2-1; d_call: -; clone_size: once; v_call: TRBV11-2; cdr3_aa: ASSLVGRVSSYNEQF
j_call: TRBJ1-2; d_call: TRBD1; clone_size: -; v_call: TRBV2; cdr3_aa: ASSPGTGSGNYGYT
j_call: TRBJ2-7; d_call: TRBD2; clone_size: -; v_call: TRBV10-1; cdr3_aa: ASSESRGSGSGYEQY
j_call: TRBJ2-1; d_call: -; clone_size: -; v_call: TRBV5-6; cdr3_aa: ASSLIAEYNEQF
j_call: TRBJ2-2; d_call: TRBD1; clone_size: -; v_call: TRBV7-2; cdr3_aa: ASSSGTVSGELF
j_call: TRBJ1-6; d_call: -; clone_size: -; v_call: TRBV30; cdr3_aa: ASAPGLETPLH
j_call: TRBJ1-1; d_call: -; clone_size: -; v_call: TRBV2; cdr3_aa: ASSAGILLTGREAF
j_call: TRBJ1-5; d_call: -; clone_size: -; v_call: TRBV6-5; cdr3_aa: ASSRDGYQPQH